The T cell receptor beta chain described here comes from a study of cytomegalovirus exposure and HLA in healthy donors. General study findings and limits: The investigators catalogued 150 to 200 TCR beta chains as cytomegalovirus-associated.

A remark on this clone: Its antigen is not known.

PCR amplification relied on 60 Vbeta primers (plus 13 Jbeta primers). Sequencing used immunoSEQ multiplex PCR; TCRdb keeps in-frame clones, though not all of them. The data show 210,000 or so clones, less than 85% seen once. Sequenced sample: PBMCs. This clonotype was obtained from a young man in good health and CMV-seronegative.

The CDR3 bases are TGTGCCAGCAGTCCACAGTCCCCGGCGGATACGCAGTATTTT. Encoded protein: CASSPQSPADTQYF. V usage is TRBV6-1 and J usage is TRBJ2-3; D is uncertain. The CDR3 is made up of 14 amino acids. CDR1 and CDR2 (germline): MNHNS, SASEGT. With 5 bases removed from V and 6 bases from J, the gap between germline ends came to 15 bases.